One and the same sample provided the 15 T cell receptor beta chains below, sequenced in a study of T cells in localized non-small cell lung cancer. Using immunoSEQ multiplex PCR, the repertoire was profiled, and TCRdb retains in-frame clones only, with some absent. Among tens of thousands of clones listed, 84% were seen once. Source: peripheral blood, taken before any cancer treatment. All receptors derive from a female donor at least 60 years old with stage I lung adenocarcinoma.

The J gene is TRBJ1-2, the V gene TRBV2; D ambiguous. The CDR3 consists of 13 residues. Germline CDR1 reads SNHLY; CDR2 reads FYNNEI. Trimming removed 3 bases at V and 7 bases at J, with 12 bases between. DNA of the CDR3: TGTGCCAGCAGTGAGGGTCAGATAGGTGGCTACACCTTC. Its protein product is CASSEGQIGGYTF.

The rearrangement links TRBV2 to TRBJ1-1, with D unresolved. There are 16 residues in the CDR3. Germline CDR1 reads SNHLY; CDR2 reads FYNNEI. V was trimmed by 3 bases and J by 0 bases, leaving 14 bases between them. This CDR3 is CASSETADDVNTEAFF. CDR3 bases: TGTGCCAGCAGTGAGACCGCTGACGATGTGAACACTGAAGCTTTCTTT.

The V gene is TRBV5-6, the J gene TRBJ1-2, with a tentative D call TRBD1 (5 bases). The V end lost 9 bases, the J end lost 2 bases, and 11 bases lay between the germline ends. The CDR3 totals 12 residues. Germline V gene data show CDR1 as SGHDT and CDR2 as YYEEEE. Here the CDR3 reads CATRGENYGYTF. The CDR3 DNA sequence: TGTGCCACCAGAGGGGAGAACTATGGCTACACCTTC. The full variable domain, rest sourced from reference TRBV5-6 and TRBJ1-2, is DAGVTQSPTHLIKTRGQQVTLRCSPKSGHDTVSWYQQALGQGPQFIFQYYEEEERQRGNFPDRFSGHQFPNYSSELNVNALLLGDSALYLCATRGENYGYTFGSGTRLTVV.

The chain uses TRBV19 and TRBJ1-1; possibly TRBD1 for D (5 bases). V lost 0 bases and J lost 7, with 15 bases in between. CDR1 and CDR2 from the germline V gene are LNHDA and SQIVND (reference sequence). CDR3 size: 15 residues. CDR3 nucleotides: TGTGCCAGTAGTATAGATCTAAGGGGTAGCAATGAAGCTTTCTTT. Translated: CASSIDLRGSNEAFF.

The CDR3 sequence is CASSLTGQTPRGYGYTF. The CDR3 coding sequence is TGTGCCAGTAGCCTAACGGGACAGACCCCCCGTGGCTATGGCTACACCTTC. The rearrangement uses TRBV19 and TRBJ1-2; 7 positions agree with TRBD1. The CDR3 runs 17 residues. CDR1 and CDR2 (germline): LNHDA, SQIVND (reference sequence). V lost 6 bases and J lost 4; bases outside the gene matches: 17.

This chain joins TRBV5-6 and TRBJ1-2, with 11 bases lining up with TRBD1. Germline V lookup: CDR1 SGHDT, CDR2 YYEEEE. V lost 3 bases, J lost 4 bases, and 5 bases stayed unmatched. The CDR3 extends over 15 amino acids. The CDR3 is CASSWDRGGFYGYTF. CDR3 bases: TGTGCCAGCAGCTGGGACAGGGGGGGCTTCTATGGCTACACCTTC.

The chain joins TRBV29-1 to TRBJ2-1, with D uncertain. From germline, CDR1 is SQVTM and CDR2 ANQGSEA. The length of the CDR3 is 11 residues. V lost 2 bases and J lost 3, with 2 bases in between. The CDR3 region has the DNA TGCAGCGTTGAAAGCTACAATGAGCAGTTCTTC. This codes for CSVESYNEQFF.

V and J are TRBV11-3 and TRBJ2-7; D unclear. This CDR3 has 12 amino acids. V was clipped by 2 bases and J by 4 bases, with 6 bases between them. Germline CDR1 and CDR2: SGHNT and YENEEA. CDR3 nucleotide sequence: TGTGCCAGCAGCTTAACCGGATACGAGCAGTACTTC. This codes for CASSLTGYEQYF.

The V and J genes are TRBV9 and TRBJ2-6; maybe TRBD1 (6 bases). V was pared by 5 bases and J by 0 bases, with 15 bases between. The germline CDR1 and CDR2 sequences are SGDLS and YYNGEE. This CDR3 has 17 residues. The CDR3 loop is CASSYLRDTSGANVLTF. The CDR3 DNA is TGTGCCAGCAGTTATCTCAGGGACACCTCTGGGGCCAACGTCCTGACTTTC.

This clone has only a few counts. This CDR3 is CASSQTDFYGYTF. In DNA, the CDR3 is TGTGCCAGCAGTCAGACAGATTTCTATGGCTACACCTTC. The V and J genes are TRBV5-4 and TRBJ1-2, with D possibly TRBD1 on 5 matching bases. The CDR3 is 13 amino acids. Germline CDR1 reads SGHNT; CDR2 reads YYREEE (reference sequence). Trimming removed 5 bases from V and 4 bases from J, with 12 bases in between.

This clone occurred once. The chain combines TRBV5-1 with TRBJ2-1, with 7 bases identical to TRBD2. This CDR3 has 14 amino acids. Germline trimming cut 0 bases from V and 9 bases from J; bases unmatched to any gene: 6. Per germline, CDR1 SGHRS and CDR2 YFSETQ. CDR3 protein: CASSLAPASGEQFF. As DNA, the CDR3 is TGCGCCAGCAGCTTGGCCCCAGCTAGCGGTGAGCAGTTCTTC. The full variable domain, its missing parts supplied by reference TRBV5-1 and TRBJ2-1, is KAGVTQTPRYLIKTRGQQVTLSCSPISGHRSVSWYQQTPGQGLQFLFEYFSETQRNKGNFPGRFSGRQFSNSRSEMNVSTLELGDSALYLCASSLAPASGEQFFGPGTRLTVL.

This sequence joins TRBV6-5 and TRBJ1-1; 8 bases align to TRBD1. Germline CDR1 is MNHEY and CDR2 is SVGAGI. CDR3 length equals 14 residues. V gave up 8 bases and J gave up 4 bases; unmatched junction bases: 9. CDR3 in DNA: TGTGCCAGCCAAATCAGGGGGCAGGGCACTGAAGCTTTCTTT. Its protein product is CASQIRGQGTEAFF.

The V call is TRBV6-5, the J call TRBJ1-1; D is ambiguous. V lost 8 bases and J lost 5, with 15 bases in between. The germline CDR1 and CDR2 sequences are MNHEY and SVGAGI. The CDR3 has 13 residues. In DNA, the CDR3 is TGTGCCAGCGCCGAAGGCGACAAAACTGAAGCTTTCTTT. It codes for CASAEGDKTEAFF.

The chain's CDR3 is CASSPTGAPNEKLFF. CDR3 coding DNA: TGCGCCAGCAGCCCTACAGGGGCTCCTAATGAAAAACTGTTTTTT. V is TRBV5-1 and J is TRBJ1-4; 7 bases fit TRBD1. The CDR3 has 15 amino acids. Germline loops: CDR1 SGHRS, CDR2 YFSETQ. The junction had 6 bases not matched to a gene; V was cut back by 4 bases and J by 3 bases. Together with reference TRBV5-1 and TRBJ1-4, the CDR3 gives the full variable domain: KAGVTQTPRYLIKTRGQQVTLSCSPISGHRSVSWYQQTPGQGLQFLFEYFSETQRNKGNFPGRFSGRQFSNSRSEMNVSTLELGDSALYLCASSPTGAPNEKLFFGSGTQLSVL.

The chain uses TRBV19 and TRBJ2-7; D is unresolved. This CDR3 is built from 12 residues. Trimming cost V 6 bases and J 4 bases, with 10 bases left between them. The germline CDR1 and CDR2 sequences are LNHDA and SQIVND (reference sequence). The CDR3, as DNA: TGTGCCAGTAGGGACCCTGGGTACGAGCAGTACTTC. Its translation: CASRDPGYEQYF. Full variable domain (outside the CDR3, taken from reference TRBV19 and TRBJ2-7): DGGITQSPKYLFRKEGQNVTLSCEQNLNHDAMYWYRQDPGQGLRLIYYSQIVNDFQKGDIAEGYSVSREKKESFPLTVTSAQKNPTAFYLCASRDPGYEQYFGPGTRLTVT.